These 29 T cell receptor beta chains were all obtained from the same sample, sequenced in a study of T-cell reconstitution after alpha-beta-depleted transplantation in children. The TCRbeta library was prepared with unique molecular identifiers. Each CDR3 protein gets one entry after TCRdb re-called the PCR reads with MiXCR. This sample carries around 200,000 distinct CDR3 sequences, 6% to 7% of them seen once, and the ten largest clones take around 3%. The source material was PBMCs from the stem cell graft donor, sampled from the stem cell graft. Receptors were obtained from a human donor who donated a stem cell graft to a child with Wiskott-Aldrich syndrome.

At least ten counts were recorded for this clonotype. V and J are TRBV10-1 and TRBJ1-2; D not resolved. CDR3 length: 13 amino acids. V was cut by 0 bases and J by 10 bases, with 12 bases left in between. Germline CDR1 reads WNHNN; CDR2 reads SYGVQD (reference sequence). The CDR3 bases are TGCGCCAGCAGTGAGTCCGGAGAACTCGCCTACACCTTC. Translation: CASSESGELAYTF.

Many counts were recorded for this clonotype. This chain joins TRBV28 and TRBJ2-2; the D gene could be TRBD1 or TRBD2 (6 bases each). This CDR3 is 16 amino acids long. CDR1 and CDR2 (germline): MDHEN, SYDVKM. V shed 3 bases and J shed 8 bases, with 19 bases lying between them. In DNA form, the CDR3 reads TGTGCCAGCAGTTTGATTATGGAGGGGGTAACTGGGGAGCTGTTTTTT. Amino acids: CASSLIMEGVTGELFF.

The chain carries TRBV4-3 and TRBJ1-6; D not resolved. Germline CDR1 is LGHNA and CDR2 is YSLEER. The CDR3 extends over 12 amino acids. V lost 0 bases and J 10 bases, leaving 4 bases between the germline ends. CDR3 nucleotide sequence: TGCGCCAGCAGCCAAGACAGGTCACCCCTCCACTTT. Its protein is CASSQDRSPLHF.

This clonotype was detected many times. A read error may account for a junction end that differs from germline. The CDR3 DNA reads as TGTGCCAGCAGCGAAGAGGGGGGGAGTGAAAAACTGTTTTTT. Translation: CASSEEGGSEKLFF. This chain uses TRBV2 with TRBJ1-4; the D gene is possibly TRBD1 (6 bases). Per germline, CDR1 SNHLY and CDR2 FYNNEI. The CDR3 runs to 14 residues.

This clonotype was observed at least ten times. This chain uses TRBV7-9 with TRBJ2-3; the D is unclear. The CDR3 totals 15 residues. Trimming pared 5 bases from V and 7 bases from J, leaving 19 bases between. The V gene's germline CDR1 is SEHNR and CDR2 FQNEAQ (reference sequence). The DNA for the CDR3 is TGTGCCAGCAGCCCCCTCAGGATGCAGCTGTATACGCAGTATTTT. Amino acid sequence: CASSPLRMQLYTQYF.

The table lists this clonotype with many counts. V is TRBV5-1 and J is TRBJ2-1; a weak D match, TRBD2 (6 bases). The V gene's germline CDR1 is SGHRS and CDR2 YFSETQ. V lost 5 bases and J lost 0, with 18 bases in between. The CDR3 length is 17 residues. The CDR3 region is CASRNGGAASSYNEQFF. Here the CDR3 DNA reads TGCGCCAGCAGGAATGGAGGGGCGGCGAGCTCCTACAATGAGCAGTTCTTC.

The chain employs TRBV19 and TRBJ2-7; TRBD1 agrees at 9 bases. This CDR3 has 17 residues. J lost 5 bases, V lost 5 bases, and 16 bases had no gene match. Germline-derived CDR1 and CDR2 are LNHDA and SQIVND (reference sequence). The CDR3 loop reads CASSSPRSRTGANEQYF. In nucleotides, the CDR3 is TGTGCCAGTAGTTCCCCGAGATCACGGACAGGGGCCAACGAGCAGTACTTC.

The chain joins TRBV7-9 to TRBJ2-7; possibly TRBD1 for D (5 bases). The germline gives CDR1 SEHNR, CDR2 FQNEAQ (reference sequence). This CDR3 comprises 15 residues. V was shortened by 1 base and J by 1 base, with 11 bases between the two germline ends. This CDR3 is CASSLEGQRSYEQYF. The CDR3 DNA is TGTGCCAGCAGCTTAGAGGGGCAGCGATCCTACGAGCAGTACTTC.

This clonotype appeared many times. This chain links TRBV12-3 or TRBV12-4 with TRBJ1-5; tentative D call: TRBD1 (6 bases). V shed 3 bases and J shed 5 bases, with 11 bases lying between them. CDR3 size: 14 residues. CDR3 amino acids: CASSLGAEDQPQHF. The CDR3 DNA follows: TGTGCCAGCAGTTTGGGGGCCGAAGATCAGCCCCAGCATTTT.

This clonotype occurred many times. The CDR3 loop reads CATSDFRPTGELFF. The CDR3 DNA reads TGTGCCACCAGTGATTTTCGGCCCACCGGGGAGCTGTTTTTT. The chain recombines TRBV24-1 with TRBJ2-2; D is ambiguous. Looked up from germline, CDR1 is KGHDR and CDR2 is SFDVKD. The CDR3 runs to 14 residues. Trimming cost V 1 base and J 4 bases, with 6 bases left between them.

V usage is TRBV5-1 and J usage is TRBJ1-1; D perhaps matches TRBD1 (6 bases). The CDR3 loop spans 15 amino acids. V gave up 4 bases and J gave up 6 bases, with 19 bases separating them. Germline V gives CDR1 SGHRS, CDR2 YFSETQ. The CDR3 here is CASSGGAGISAEAFF. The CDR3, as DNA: TGCGCCAGCAGCGGGGGGGCAGGGATCTCCGCTGAAGCTTTCTTT.

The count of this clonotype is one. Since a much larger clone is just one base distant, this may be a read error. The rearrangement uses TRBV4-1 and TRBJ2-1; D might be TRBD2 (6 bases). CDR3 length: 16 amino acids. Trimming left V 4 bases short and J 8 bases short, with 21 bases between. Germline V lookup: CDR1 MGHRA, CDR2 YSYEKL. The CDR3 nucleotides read TGCGCCAGCAGCCTTAACTCAGCGGACCCGGGGGATGAGCAGTTCTTC. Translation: CASSLNSADPGDEQFF.

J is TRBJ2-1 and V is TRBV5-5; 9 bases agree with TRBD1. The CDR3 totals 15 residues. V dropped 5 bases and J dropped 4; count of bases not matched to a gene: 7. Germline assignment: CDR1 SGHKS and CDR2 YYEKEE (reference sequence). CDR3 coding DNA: TGTGCCAGCAGTCTACAGGGGGCGGGATACAATGAGCAGTTCTTC. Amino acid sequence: CASSLQGAGYNEQFF.

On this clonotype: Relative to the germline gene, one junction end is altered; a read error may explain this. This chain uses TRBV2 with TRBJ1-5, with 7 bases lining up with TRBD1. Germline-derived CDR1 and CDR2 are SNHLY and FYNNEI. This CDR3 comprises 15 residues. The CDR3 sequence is CASSGGLQGSQPQHF. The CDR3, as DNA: TGTGCCAGCAGTGGCGGGCTACAGGGGAGTCAGCCTCAGCATTTT.

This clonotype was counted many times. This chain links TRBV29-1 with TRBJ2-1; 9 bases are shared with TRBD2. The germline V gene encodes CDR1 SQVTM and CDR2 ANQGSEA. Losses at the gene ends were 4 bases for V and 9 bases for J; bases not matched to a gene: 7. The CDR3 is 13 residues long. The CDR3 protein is CSVGRLAETEQFF. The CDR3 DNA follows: TGCAGCGTTGGCCGACTAGCGGAAACTGAGCAGTTCTTC.

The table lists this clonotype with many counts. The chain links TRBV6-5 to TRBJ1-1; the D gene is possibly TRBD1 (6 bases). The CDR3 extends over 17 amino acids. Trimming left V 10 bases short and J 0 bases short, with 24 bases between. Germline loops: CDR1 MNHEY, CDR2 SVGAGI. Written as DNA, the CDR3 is TGTGCCACGTGGGGGGCAAGGGACGACGACATGAACACTGAAGCTTTCTTT. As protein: CATWGARDDDMNTEAFF.

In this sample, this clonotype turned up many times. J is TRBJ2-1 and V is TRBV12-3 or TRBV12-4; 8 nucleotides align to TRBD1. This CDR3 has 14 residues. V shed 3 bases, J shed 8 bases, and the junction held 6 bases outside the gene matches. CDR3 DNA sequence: TGTGCCAGCAGTTTCGGACAGGGTAAGGATGAGCAGTTCTTC. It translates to CASSFGQGKDEQFF.

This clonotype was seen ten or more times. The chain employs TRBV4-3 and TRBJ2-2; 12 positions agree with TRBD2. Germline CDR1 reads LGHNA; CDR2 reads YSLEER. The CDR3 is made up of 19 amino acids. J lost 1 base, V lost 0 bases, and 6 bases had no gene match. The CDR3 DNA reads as TGCGCCAGCAGCCAAGAAGCTTGGACTAGCGGGAAGAACACCGGGGAGCTGTTTTTT. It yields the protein CASSQEAWTSGKNTGELFF.

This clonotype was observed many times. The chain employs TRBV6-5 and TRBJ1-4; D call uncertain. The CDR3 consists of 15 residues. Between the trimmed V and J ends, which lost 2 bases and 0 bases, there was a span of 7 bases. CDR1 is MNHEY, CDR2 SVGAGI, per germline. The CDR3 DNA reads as TGTGCCAGCAGTTACGCCCAAGCAACTAATGAAAAACTGTTTTTT. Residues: CASSYAQATNEKLFF.

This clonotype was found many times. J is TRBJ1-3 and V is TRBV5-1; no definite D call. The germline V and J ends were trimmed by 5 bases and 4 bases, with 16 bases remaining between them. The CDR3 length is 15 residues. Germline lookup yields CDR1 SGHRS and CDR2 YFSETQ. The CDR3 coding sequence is TGCGCCAGCAGAACGAGTTCCGGGGTCGGAAACACCATATATTTT. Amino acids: CASRTSSGVGNTIYF.

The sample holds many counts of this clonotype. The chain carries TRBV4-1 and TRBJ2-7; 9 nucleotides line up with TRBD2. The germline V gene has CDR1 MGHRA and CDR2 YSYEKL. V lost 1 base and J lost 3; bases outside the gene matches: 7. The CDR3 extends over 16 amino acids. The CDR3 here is CASSQGGGTSLYEQYF. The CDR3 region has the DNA TGCGCCAGCAGCCAAGGGGGAGGGACTAGCCTCTACGAGCAGTACTTC.

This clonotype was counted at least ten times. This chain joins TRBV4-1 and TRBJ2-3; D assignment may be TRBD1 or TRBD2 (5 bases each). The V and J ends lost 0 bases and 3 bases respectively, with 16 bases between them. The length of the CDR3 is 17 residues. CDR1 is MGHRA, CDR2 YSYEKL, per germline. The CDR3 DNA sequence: TGCGCCAGCAGCCAAGAAGGGTGGGGACCAACGACAGATACGCAGTATTTT. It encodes CASSQEGWGPTTDTQYF.

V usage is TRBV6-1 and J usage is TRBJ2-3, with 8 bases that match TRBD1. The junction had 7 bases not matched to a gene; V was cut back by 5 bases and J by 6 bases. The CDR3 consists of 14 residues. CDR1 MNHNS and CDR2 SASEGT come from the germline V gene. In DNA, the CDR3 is TGTGCCAGCAGTAAAGGGACAGGAGCGGATACGCAGTATTTT. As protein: CASSKGTGADTQYF.

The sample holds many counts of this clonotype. The CDR3 sequence: CASSFWQLPGDGYTF. The CDR3 nucleotides are TGTGCCAGCAGTTTCTGGCAGCTTCCAGGAGATGGCTACACCTTC. V gene TRBV12-3 or TRBV12-4 combines with J gene TRBJ1-2; the D is unclear. V shed 3 bases and J shed 6 bases, with 17 bases lying between them. This CDR3 has 15 residues.

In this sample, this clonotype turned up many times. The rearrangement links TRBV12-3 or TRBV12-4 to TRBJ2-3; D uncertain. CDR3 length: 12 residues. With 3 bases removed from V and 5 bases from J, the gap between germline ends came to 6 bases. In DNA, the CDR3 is TGTGCCAGCAGTTTTGGGCTAGATACGCAGTATTTT. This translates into CASSFGLDTQYF.

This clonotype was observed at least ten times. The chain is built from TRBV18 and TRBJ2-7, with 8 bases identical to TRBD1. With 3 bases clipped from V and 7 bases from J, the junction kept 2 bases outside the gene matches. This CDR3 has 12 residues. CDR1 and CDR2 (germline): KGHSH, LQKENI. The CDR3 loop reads CASSPRTGEQYF. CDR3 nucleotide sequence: TGTGCCAGCTCACCCCGGACAGGGGAGCAGTACTTC.

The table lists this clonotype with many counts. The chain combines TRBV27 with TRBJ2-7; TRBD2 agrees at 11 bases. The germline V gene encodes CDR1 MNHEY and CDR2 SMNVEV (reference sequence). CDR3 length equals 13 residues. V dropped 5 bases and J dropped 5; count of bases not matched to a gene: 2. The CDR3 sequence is CASSLAGGHEQYF. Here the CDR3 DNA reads TGTGCCAGCAGTCTAGCGGGAGGCCACGAGCAGTACTTC.

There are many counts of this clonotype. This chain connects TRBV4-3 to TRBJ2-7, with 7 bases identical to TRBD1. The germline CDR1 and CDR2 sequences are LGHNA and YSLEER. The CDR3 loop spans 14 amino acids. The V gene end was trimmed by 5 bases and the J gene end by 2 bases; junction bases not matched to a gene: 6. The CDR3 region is CASSARQGPYEQYF. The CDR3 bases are TGCGCCAGCAGCGCCCGACAGGGTCCCTACGAGCAGTACTTC.

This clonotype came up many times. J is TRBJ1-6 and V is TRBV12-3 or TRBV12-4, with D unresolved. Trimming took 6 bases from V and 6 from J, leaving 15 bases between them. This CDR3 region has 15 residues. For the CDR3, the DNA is TGTGCCAGCAGGAAGACACATGGACTTAATTCACCCCTCCACTTT. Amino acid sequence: CASRKTHGLNSPLHF.